The 4 T cell receptor beta chains in this list originate from one sample, sequenced in a study of blood T cell repertoires in COVID-19. The method was immunoSEQ multiplex PCR; TCRdb's version includes in-frame clones alone and lacks a portion of them. Of about 240,000 clones listed, 87% are singletons. The sequenced material came from PBMCs or T cells enriched from blood (not recorded which). These receptors were collected from a woman under 40 with acute COVID-19.

This rearrangement joins TRBV15 to TRBJ1-4; D is undetermined. This CDR3 spans 12 amino acids. V was clipped by 0 bases and J by 10 bases, with 6 bases between them. CDR1 and CDR2 from the germline V gene are LNHNV and YYDKDF (reference sequence). The CDR3 coding sequence is TGTGCCACCAGCAGAGATCTAGGAAAACTGTTTTTT. Translating it yields CATSRDLGKLFF.

CDR3 nucleotide sequence: TGTGCCAGCAGTGCGGGACAGGGGTACACTGAAGCTTTCTTT. Its translation is CASSAGQGYTEAFF. The chain carries TRBV27 and TRBJ1-1, with TRBD1 identical over 10 bases. V lost 5 bases, J lost 3 bases, and 3 bases stayed unmatched. CDR1 is MNHEY, CDR2 SMNVEV, per germline (reference sequence). The CDR3 covers 14 residues.

The chain links TRBV2 to TRBJ1-5, with 8 bases lining up with TRBD1. V lost 4 bases, J lost 5 bases, and 4 bases stayed unmatched. The germline CDR1 and CDR2 sequences are SNHLY and FYNNEI. This CDR3 has 14 residues. The CDR3 sequence is CASSAGTGHQPQHF. As DNA, the CDR3 is TGTGCCAGCAGTGCGGGGACAGGCCATCAGCCCCAGCATTTT.

The V and J genes are TRBV5-1 and TRBJ1-1; D gene unclear. V was trimmed by 4 bases and J by 12 bases, leaving 22 bases between them. CDR3 length equals 14 residues. Germline V gene lookup returns CDR1 SGHRS and CDR2 YFSETQ. CDR3 nucleotide sequence: TGCGCCAGCAGCCGAACTGAAGGCTGGGCCCAGACTTTCTTT. Protein sequence: CASSRTEGWAQTFF.